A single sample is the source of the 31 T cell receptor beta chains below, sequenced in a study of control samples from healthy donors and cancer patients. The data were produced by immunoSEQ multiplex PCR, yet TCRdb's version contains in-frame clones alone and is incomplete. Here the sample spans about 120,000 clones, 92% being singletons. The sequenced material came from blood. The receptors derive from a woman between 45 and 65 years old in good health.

CDR3: CASSPEAVYNEQFF. CDR3 in DNA: TGTGCCAGCAGCCCAGAGGCGGTTTACAATGAGCAGTTCTTC. The J gene is TRBJ2-1, the V gene TRBV6-5; the D is unclear. With 6 bases removed from V and 4 bases from J, the gap between germline ends came to 13 bases. The CDR3 contains 14 residues. Germline lookup yields CDR1 MNHEY and CDR2 SVGAGI.

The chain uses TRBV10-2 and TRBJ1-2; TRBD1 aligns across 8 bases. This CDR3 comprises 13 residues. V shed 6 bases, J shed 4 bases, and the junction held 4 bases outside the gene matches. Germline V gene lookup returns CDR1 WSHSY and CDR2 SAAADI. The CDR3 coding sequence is TGCGCCAGCAGGGCAGGACAGGGCTATGGCTACACCTTC. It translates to CASRAGQGYGYTF.

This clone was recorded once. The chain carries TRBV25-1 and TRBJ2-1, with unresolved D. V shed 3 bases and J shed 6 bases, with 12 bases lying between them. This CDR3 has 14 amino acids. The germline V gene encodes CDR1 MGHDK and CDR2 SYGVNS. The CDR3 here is CASSDLVLPNEQFF. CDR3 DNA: TGTGCCAGCAGTGACCTGGTCTTGCCCAATGAGCAGTTCTTC.

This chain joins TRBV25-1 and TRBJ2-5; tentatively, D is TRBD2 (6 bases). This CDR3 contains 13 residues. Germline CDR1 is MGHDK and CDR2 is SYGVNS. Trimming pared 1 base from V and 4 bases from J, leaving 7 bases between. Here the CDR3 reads CASSEFGGETQYF. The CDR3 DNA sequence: TGTGCCAGCAGTGAATTCGGGGGAGAGACCCAGTACTTC.

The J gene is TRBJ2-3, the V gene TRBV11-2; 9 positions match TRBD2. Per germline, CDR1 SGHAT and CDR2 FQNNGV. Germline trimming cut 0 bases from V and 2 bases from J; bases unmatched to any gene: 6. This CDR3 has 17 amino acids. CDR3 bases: TGTGCCAGCAGCTTAGATGTAGCGGGGGTTACCACAGATACGCAGTATTTT. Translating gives CASSLDVAGVTTDTQYF.

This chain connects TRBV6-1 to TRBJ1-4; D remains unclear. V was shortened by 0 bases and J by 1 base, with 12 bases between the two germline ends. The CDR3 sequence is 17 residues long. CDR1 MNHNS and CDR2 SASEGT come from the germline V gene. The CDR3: CASSEAVGGRTNEKLFF. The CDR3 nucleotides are TGTGCCAGCAGTGAAGCTGTAGGCGGGAGAACTAATGAAAAACTGTTTTTT.

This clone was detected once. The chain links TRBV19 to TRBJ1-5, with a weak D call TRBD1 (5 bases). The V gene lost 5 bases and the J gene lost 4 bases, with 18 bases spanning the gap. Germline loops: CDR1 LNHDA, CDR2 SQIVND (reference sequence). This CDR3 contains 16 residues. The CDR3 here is CASSLTDLEPNQPQHF. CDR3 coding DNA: TGTGCCAGTAGTCTGACAGACCTCGAACCGAATCAGCCCCAGCATTTT.

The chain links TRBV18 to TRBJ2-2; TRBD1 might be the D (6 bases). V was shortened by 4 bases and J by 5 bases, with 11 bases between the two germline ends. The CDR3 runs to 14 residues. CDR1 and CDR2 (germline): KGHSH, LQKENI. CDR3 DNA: TGTGCCAGCTCACGTGAACAGGGAACCGGGGAGCTGTTTTTT. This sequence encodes CASSREQGTGELFF.

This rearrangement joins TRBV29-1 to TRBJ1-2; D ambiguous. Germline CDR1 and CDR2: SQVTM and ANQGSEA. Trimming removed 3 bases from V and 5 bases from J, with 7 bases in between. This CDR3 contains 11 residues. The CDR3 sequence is CSVDPTYGYTF. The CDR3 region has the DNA TGCAGCGTTGACCCCACTTATGGCTACACCTTC.

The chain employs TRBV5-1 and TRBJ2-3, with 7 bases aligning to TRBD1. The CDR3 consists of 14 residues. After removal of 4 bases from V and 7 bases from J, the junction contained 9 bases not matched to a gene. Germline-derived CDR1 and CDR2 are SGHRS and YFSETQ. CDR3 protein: CASSPDKGANTQYF. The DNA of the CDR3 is TGCGCCAGCAGCCCAGATAAGGGGGCCAATACGCAGTATTTT. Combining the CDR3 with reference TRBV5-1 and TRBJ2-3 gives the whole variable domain KAGVTQTPRYLIKTRGQQVTLSCSPISGHRSVSWYQQTPGQGLQFLFEYFSETQRNKGNFPGRFSGRQFSNSRSEMNVSTLELGDSALYLCASSPDKGANTQYFGPGTRLTVL.

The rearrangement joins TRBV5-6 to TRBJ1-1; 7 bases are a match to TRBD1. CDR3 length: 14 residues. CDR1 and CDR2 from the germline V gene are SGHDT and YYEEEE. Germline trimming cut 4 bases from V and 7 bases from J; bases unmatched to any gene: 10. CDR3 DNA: TGTGCCAGCAGCAGTTCCCGACAGGGCTTTGAAGCTTTCTTT. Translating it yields CASSSSRQGFEAFF.

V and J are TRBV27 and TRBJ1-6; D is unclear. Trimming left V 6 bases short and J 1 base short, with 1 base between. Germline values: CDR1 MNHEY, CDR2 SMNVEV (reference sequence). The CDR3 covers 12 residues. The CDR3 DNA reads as TGTGCCAGCAGGTCCTATAATTCACCCCTCCACTTT. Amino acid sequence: CASRSYNSPLHF.

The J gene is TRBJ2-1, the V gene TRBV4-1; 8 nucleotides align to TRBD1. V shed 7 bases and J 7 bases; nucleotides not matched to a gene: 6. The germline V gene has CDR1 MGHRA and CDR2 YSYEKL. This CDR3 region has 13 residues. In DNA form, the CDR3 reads TGCGCCAGCACCGATAACAGGGGGAATGAGCAGTTCTTC. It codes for CASTDNRGNEQFF.

The CDR3 region has the DNA TGTGCCAGCAGCTTGGGACAGGGGGCCAGGGAGCAGTACTTC. It is translated as CASSLGQGAREQYF. The V gene is TRBV5-6, the J gene TRBJ2-7; the match to TRBD1 covers 10 bases. CDR1 is SGHDT and CDR2 is YYEEEE in the germline V gene. Losses at the gene ends were 0 bases for V and 7 bases for J; bases not matched to a gene: 4. The length of the CDR3 is 14 residues.

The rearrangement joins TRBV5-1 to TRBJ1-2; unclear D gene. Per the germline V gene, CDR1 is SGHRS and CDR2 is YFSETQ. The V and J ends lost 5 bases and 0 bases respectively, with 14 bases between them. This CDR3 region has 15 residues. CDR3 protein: CASSTMAGSNYGYTF. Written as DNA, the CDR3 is TGCGCCAGCAGTACTATGGCAGGTTCTAACTATGGCTACACCTTC.

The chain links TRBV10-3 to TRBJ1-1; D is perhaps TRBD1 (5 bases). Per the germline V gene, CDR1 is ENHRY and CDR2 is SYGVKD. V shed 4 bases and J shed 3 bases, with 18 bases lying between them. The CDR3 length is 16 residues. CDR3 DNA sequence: TGTGCCATCAGTGGAGGGGATGGGGACCGCCACACTGAAGCTTTCTTT. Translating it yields CAISGGDGDRHTEAFF.

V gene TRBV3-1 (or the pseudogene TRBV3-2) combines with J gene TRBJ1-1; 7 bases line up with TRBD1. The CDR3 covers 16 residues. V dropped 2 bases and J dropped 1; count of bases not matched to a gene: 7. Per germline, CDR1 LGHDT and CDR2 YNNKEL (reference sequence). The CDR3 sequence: CASSQRTGAKNTEAFF. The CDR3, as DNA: TGTGCCAGCAGCCAAAGGACAGGAGCCAAGAACACTGAAGCTTTCTTT.

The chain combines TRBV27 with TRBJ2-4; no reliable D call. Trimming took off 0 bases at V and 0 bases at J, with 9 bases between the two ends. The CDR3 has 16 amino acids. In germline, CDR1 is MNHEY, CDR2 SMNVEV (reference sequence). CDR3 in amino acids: CASSLSGRLAKNIQYF. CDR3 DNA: TGTGCCAGCAGTTTATCGGGCAGGCTAGCCAAAAACATTCAGTACTTC.

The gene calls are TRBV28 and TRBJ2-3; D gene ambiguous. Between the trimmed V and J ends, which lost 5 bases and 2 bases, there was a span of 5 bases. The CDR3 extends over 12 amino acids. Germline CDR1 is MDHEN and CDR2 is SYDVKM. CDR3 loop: CASSPDTDTQYF. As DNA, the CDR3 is TGTGCCAGCAGTCCCGACACAGATACGCAGTATTTT.

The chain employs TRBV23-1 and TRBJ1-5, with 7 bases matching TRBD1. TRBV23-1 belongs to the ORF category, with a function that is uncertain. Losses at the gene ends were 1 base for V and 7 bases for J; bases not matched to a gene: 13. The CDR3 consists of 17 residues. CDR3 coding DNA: TGCGCCAGCAGTCAATGGGGCGACAGGGTCTCTAAACAGCCCCAGCATTTT. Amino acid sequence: CASSQWGDRVSKQPQHF.

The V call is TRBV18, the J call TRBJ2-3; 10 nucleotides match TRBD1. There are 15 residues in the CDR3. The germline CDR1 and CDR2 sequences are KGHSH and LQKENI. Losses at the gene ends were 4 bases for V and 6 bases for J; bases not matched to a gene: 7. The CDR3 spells CASSRWTGGLDTQYF. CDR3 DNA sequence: TGTGCCAGCTCACGATGGACAGGGGGGCTGGATACGCAGTATTTT.

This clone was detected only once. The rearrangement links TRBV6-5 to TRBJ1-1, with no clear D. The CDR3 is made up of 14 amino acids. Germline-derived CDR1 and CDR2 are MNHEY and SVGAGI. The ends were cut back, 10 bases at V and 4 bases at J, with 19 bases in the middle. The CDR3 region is CAIKVGGPGTEAFF. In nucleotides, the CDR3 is TGTGCCATTAAAGTGGGTGGCCCTGGCACTGAAGCTTTCTTT.

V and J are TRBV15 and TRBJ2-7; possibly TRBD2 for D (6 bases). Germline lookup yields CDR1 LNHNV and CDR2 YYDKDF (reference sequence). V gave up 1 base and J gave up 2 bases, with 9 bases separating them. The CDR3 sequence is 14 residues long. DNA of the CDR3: TGTGCCACCAGCAGAGTGGCGGGGACCTACGAGCAGTACTTC. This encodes CATSRVAGTYEQYF.

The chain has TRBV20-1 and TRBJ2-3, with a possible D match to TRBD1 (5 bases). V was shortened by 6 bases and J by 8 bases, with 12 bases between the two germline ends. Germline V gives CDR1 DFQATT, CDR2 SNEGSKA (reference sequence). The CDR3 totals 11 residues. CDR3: CSAITQGTQYF. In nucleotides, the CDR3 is TGCAGTGCCATAACTCAGGGTACGCAGTATTTT.

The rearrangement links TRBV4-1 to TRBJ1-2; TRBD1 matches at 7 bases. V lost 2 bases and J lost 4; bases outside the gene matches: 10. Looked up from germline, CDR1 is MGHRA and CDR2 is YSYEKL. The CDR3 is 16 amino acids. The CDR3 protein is CASSQTSEGASYGYTF. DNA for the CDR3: TGCGCCAGCAGCCAAACCAGCGAGGGGGCCTCCTATGGCTACACCTTC.

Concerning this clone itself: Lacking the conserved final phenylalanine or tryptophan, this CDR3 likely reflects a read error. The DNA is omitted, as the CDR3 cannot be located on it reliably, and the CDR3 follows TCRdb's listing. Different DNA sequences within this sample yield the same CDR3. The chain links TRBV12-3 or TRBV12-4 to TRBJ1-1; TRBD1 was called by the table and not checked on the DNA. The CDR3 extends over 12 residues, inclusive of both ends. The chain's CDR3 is CASSFSRANPTI.

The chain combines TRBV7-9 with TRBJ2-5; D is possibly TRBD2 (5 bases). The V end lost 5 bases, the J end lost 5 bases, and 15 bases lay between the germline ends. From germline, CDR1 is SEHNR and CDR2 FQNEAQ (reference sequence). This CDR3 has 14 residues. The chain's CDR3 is CASSPSVSGETQYF. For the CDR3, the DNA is TGTGCCAGCAGCCCATCGGTCTCGGGGGAGACCCAGTACTTC.

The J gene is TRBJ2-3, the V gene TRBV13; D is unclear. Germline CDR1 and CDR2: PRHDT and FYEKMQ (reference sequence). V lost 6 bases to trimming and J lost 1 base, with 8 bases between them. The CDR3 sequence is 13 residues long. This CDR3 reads CASSSRGTDTQYF. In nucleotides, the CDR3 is TGTGCCAGCAGTTCTAGGGGCACAGATACGCAGTATTTT.

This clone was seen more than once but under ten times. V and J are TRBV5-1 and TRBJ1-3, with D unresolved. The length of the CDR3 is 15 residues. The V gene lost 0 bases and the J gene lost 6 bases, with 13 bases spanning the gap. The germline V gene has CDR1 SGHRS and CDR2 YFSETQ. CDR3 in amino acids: CASSLESLVENTIYF. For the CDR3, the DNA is TGCGCCAGCAGCTTGGAGAGTCTGGTTGAAAACACCATATATTTT.

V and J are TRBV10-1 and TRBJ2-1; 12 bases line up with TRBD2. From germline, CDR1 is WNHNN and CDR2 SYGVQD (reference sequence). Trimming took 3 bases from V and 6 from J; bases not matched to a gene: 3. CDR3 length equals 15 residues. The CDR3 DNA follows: TGCGCCAGCAGTGACCTAGCGGGAGGGGGCAATGAGCAGTTCTTC. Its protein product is CASSDLAGGGNEQFF.

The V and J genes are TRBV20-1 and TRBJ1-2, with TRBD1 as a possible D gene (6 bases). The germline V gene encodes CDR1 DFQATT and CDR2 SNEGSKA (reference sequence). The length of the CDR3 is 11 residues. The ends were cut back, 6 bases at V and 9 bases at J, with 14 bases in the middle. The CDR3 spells CSARTVGSYTF. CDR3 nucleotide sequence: TGCAGTGCCAGGACAGTTGGCAGCTACACCTTC.